This TCR beta chain was identified in a study of OX40 agonist ivuxolimab in advanced cancers. Study results and caveats: Among T cells, CD8+ cells averaged more expanded clones than CD4+ cells.

Comments on this clone: The antigen remains unidentified.

The germline gives CDR1 MNHNS, CDR2 SASEGT. V shed 11 bases and J shed 8 bases, with 14 bases lying between them. The CDR3 loop spans 11 amino acids. Blood was sampled at baseline, cycle 4 day 1, and cycle 7 day 1. Clones were sequenced by immunoSEQ multiplex PCR, and TCRdb holds only the in-frame ones, with some missing. The data contain 65,000 to 80,000 clones, about four fifths of them singletons. This specimen was CD4+ or CD8+ T cells sorted from blood, taken in a trial of the OX40 agonist ivuxolimab. The receptor was derived from an adult with an advanced solid tumor such as melanoma, head and neck, liver or kidney cancer. The rearrangement uses TRBV6-1 and TRBJ2-3; D possibly uses TRBD1 or TRBD2 (5 bases each). CDR3 amino acids: CAAGSSVTQYF. The CDR3 DNA follows: TGTGCCGCAGGGAGTTCGGTTACGCAGTATTTT.